A single sample is the source of the 21 T cell receptor beta chains below, sequenced in a study of regulatory T cells in long-lasting Graves disease. The time point here: newly diagnosed GD, antithyroid drugs for less than 3 months. Extracted RNA from PBMCs served as the source of the TCR library. Library construction for TCR beta used iRepertoire HTBI primers and Arm-PCR of CDR3 regions. TCRdb re-called the multiplex PCR reads through MiXCR, storing one row per CDR3 protein. Among hundreds of thousands of distinct CDR3 sequences listed, around an eighth were seen once. The data were also submitted as part of a second study, on T cells in Graves' hyperthyroidism and ophthalmopathy.

Material: peripheral blood mononuclear cells (PBMCs), obtained at new diagnosis, from a patient treated with antithyroid drugs. These receptors originate from a young man with Graves disease.

Worth noting for this clonotype: A much larger clone differs by one base, so this may be a read error. This chain links TRBV29-1 with TRBJ1-3; no clear D. This CDR3 contains 17 residues. CDR1 is SQVTM, CDR2 ANQGSEA, per germline. CDR3 loop: CSVVWFRPHISGNTICF. As DNA, the CDR3 is TGCAGCGTTGTTTGGTTCCGTCCACACATCTCTGGAAACACCATATGTTTT. The whole variable domain, filled in from reference TRBV29-1 and TRBJ1-3, reads SAVISQKPSRDICQRGTSLTIQCQVDSQVTMMFWYRQQPGQSLTLIATANQGSEATYESGFVIDKFPISRPNLTFSTLTVSNMSPEDSSIYLCSVVWFRPHISGNTICFGEGSWLTVV.

The rearrangement uses TRBV7-9 and TRBJ1-6, with 7 positions matching TRBD1. Germline CDR1 SEHNR, CDR2 FQNEAQ (reference sequence). V shed 8 bases, J shed 8 bases, and the junction held 9 bases outside the gene matches. CDR3 length equals 14 residues. The CDR3 sequence: CASSPTGDDSPLHF. DNA for the CDR3: TGTGCCAGCTCACCAACAGGGGATGATTCACCCCTCCACTTT.

As to this clonotype: The junction differs from germline at one of its ends, possibly a read error. V is TRBV6-1 and J is TRBJ2-4; 9 nucleotides align to TRBD2. This CDR3 is 14 amino acids long. The germline gives CDR1 MNHNS, CDR2 SASEGT. CDR3 sequence (DNA): TGTGCCAGCAGAGCGGGGGGAGCCCAAAACATTCAGTACTTC. Residues: CASRAGGAQNIQYF.

This clonotype was picked up a small number of times. In DNA form, the CDR3 reads TGTGCCATCAGCCCCACGGGGGGGGGCCAAGAGACCCAGTACTTC. Protein: CAISPTGGGQETQYF. J is TRBJ2-5 and V is TRBV10-3; TRBD2 aligns across 8 bases. Germline CDR1 reads ENHRY; CDR2 reads SYGVKD. With 6 bases clipped from V and 1 base from J, the junction kept 7 bases outside the gene matches. The CDR3 is 15 amino acids.

This clonotype has at least ten counts. The chain recombines TRBV7-9 with TRBJ2-7, with TRBD2 matching over 7 bases. Germline CDR1 and CDR2: SEHNR and FQNEAQ (reference sequence). V shed 7 bases and J 3 bases; nucleotides not matched to a gene: 12. The length of the CDR3 is 15 residues. The CDR3 protein is CASTESSGTLYEQYF. In DNA form, the CDR3 reads TGTGCCAGCACCGAGAGCAGCGGGACCCTCTACGAGCAGTACTTC.

Regarding this clonotype: One base separates it from a far larger clone, so it is likely a read error. The chain is built from TRBV11-2 and TRBJ2-1; 8 bases fit TRBD2. The CDR3 runs to 14 residues. Germline CDR1 reads SGHAT; CDR2 reads FQNNGV. The DNA for the CDR3 is TGTGCCAGCACCCGCGGGACTAGTAGGAATGGGCAGTTCTTC. Its protein is CASTRGTSRNGQFF. Full variable domain (outside the CDR3, taken from reference TRBV11-2 and TRBJ2-1): EAGVAQSPRYKIIEKRQSVAFWCNPISGHATLYWYQQILGQGPKLLIQFQNNGVVDDSQLPKDRFSAERLKGVDSTLKIQPAKLEDSAVYLCASTRGTSRNGQFFGPGTRLTVL.

This clonotype has only a few counts. The chain uses TRBV5-1 and TRBJ2-2; the D is unclear. V shed 0 bases and J shed 1 base, with 7 bases lying between them. The V gene's germline CDR1 is SGHRS and CDR2 YFSETQ. The CDR3 has 15 amino acids. CDR3 bases: TGCGCCAGCAGCTTGGTTTTCGGGAACACCGGGGAGCTGTTTTTT. Protein: CASSLVFGNTGELFF. The variable domain in full, with the rest retrieved from reference TRBV5-1 and TRBJ2-2, is KAGVTQTPRYLIKTRGQQVTLSCSPISGHRSVSWYQQTPGQGLQFLFEYFSETQRNKGNFPGRFSGRQFSNSRSEMNVSTLELGDSALYLCASSLVFGNTGELFFGEGSRLTVL.

This clonotype was seen repeatedly, ten times or more. DNA for the CDR3: TGTGCCAGCAGTTACTCGGGGCGAGCGGTCGATGAGACCCAGTACTTC. Protein: CASSYSGRAVDETQYF. The chain uses TRBV6-6 and TRBJ2-5; TRBD1 or TRBD2 may be the D gene (5 bases each). This CDR3 has 16 amino acids. CDR1 and CDR2 (germline): MNHNY, SVGAGI (reference sequence). Trimming took 0 bases from V and 5 from J, leaving 16 bases between them.

On this clonotype itself: Being one base from a much bigger clone, this may be a read error. Here the CDR3 omits its conserved ending phenylalanine or tryptophan, so a read error is the likely source. The chain has TRBV7-8 and TRBJ1-5; possible D gene TRBD1, 5 bases. The CDR3 contains 14 residues. CDR1 SGHVS and CDR2 FQNEAQ come from the germline V gene. Trimming stripped 1 base from V and 5 bases from J, with 9 bases between. In DNA form, the CDR3 reads TGTGCCAGCAGCTTAGGGGGGGGATATCAGCCCCAGCATTCT. Residues: CASSLGGGYQPQHS.

V usage is TRBV20-1 and J usage is TRBJ1-2; 7 bases are a match to TRBD1. CDR1 DFQATT and CDR2 SNEGSKA come from the germline V gene (reference sequence). J was trimmed by 3 bases and V by 0 bases; bases with no gene match: 4. The CDR3 covers 14 residues. The CDR3 sequence: CSARDQGQDYGYTF. CDR3 nucleotide sequence: TGCAGTGCTAGAGATCAAGGACAGGACTATGGCTACACCTTC.

This clonotype showed up many times. V is TRBV7-9 and J is TRBJ2-7, with TRBD2 matching over 8 bases. The length of the CDR3 is 13 residues. Per germline, CDR1 SEHNR and CDR2 FQNEAQ (reference sequence). J lost 6 bases, V lost 5 bases, and 6 bases had no gene match. The CDR3 protein is CASSQGLAGEQYF. CDR3 bases: TGTGCCAGCAGCCAAGGACTAGCAGGCGAGCAGTACTTC.

This clonotype was counted at least ten times. The chain couples TRBV18 to TRBJ1-4; no definite D call. This CDR3 is built from 13 residues. The V end was cut by 6 bases, the J end by 4 bases, with 9 bases between. The germline V gene has CDR1 KGHSH and CDR2 LQKENI. Here the CDR3 reads CASSRSVNEKLFF. The CDR3 DNA is TGTGCCAGCTCTCGGTCGGTTAATGAAAAACTGTTTTTT.

Ten or more counts support this clonotype. The V call is TRBV11-2, the J call TRBJ1-2; 9 bases match TRBD1. CDR3 length: 14 amino acids. The V gene's germline CDR1 is SGHAT and CDR2 FQNNGV. The V gene end was trimmed by 5 bases and the J gene end by 4 bases; junction bases not matched to a gene: 5. CDR3 residues: CASSLLGQGYGYTF. The CDR3 DNA is TGTGCCAGCAGCCTCCTGGGACAGGGCTATGGCTACACCTTC.

This clonotype was detected many times. The V and J genes are TRBV6-5 and TRBJ2-7, with 10 positions matching TRBD1. CDR1 is MNHEY and CDR2 is SVGAGI in the germline V gene. After removal of 2 bases from V and 4 bases from J, the junction contained 11 bases not matched to a gene. The CDR3 totals 17 residues. The CDR3 region has the DNA TGTGCCAGCAGTTACCGGGACAGGGGTGTTCTACGGTACGAGCAGTACTTC. Translating it yields CASSYRDRGVLRYEQYF.

In this sample, this clonotype turned up many times. This chain joins TRBV14 and TRBJ1-3; 8 nucleotides line up with TRBD1. V gave up 4 bases and J gave up 0 bases; unmatched junction bases: 5. This CDR3 has 16 residues. Germline V gene sequence: CDR1 SGHDN, CDR2 FVKESK. The CDR3 DNA sequence: TGTGCCAGCAGCCGCAACAGGGGGTTCTCTGGAAACACCATATATTTT. Translated: CASSRNRGFSGNTIYF. Variable domain in full (rest from reference TRBV14 and TRBJ1-3): EAGVTQFPSHSVIEKGQTVTLRCDPISGHDNLYWYRRVMGKEIKFLLHFVKESKQDESGMPNNRFLAERTGGTYSTLKVQPAELEDSGVYFCASSRNRGFSGNTIYFGEGSWLTVV.

This chain uses TRBV4-1 with TRBJ1-2, with D tentatively TRBD1 (5 bases). Germline CDR1 and CDR2: MGHRA and YSYEKL. Trimming shortened V by 1 base and J by 0 bases, and 15 bases separated the two germline ends. The CDR3 consists of 17 residues. CDR3 region: CASSQGQSDPTNYGYTF. In nucleotides, the CDR3 is TGCGCCAGCAGCCAAGGACAGAGCGACCCAACTAACTATGGCTACACCTTC.

This clonotype was seen many times. The chain uses TRBV6-1 and TRBJ1-1, with 7 bases fitting TRBD1. Looked up from germline, CDR1 is MNHNS and CDR2 is SASEGT. After removal of 5 bases from V and 2 bases from J, the junction contained 8 bases not matched to a gene. The CDR3 consists of 15 residues. The CDR3 loop is CASSPGTALNTEAFF. In DNA form, the CDR3 reads TGTGCCAGCAGTCCCGGGACAGCTCTTAACACTGAAGCTTTCTTT.

A word on this clonotype: A much larger clonotype is one base distant, so this may be a read error. The V call is TRBV2, the J call TRBJ2-1; TRBD2 matches 9 bases. The CDR3 runs to 14 residues. Losses at the gene ends were 3 bases for V and 5 bases for J; bases not matched to a gene: 2. CDR1 SNHLY and CDR2 FYNNEI come from the germline V gene. The CDR3 sequence: CASSEGLAHNEQFF. The CDR3 DNA is TGTGCCAGCAGTGAGGGACTAGCCCACAATGAGCAGTTCTTC.

In nucleotides, the CDR3 is TGTGCCAGCAGTTCAGGGCTCTGGGACGAGCAGTACTTC. Its protein is CASSSGLWDEQYF. This chain connects TRBV7-6 to TRBJ2-7, with a weak D call TRBD1 (5 bases). The length of the CDR3 is 13 residues. Germline values: CDR1 SGHVS, CDR2 FNYEAQ. The ends were cut back, 6 bases at V and 5 bases at J, with 14 bases in the middle.

The rearrangement joins TRBV12-3 or TRBV12-4 to TRBJ1-2; D ambiguous. CDR3 length: 14 amino acids. The germline V and J ends were trimmed by 6 bases and 4 bases, with 15 bases remaining between them. The CDR3 DNA follows: TGTGCCAGCAGCCCGCCGGGCAGCATCTATGGCTACACCTTC. Protein product: CASSPPGSIYGYTF.

This clonotype was detected many times. The chain joins TRBV18 to TRBJ2-1; D is ambiguous. Germline V gene lookup returns CDR1 KGHSH and CDR2 LQKENI. V was shortened by 3 bases and J by 8 bases, with 14 bases between the two germline ends. This CDR3 has 14 residues. CDR3 bases: TGTGCCAGCTCACCGGGCCGAGGTACGGATGAGCAGTTCTTC. The encoded protein is CASSPGRGTDEQFF.